This entry lists 8 T cell receptor beta chains sequenced from one sample in a study of monozygotic twins with inflammatory bowel disease (dated by TCRdb to between 2018 and 2021). The method was 5' RACE. Sequencing was carried out with an Illumina HiSeq 2500. TCRdb reprocessed the reads and provides one entry for every CDR3 protein sequence; no DNA is given. The sample table on file contains 300,000 to 400,000 distinct CDR3 sequences. Around 2% of the sample is taken by the ten largest. Source material: blood. Source of these receptors: a human donor with ulcerative colitis or Crohn's disease, or a healthy co-twin of an affected twin (not recorded which).

The chain's CDR3 is CASSVGGIDRNYGYTF. The V gene is TRBV9, the J gene TRBJ1-2; TCRdb's assignment of TRBD1 cannot be checked, as there is no DNA. The CDR3 contains 16 residues. Germline V gives CDR1 SGDLS, CDR2 YYNGEE. Complete variable domain (other parts from reference TRBV9 and TRBJ1-2): DSGVTQTPKHLITATGQRVTLRCSPRSGDLSVYWYQQSLDQGLQFLIQYYNGEERAKGNILERFSAQQFPDLHSELNLSSLELGDSALYFCASSVGGIDRNYGYTFGSGTRLTVV.

The genes are TRBV29-1 and TRBJ2-1; checking the TCRdb D call of TRBD2 is not possible without DNA. Germline V gene lookup returns CDR1 SQVTM and CDR2 ANQGSEA. The CDR3 contains 17 residues. This CDR3 is CSVVTMVAGLAGNEQFF.

The genes are TRBV20-1 and TRBJ1-3; TCRdb proposes TRBD1, but this gene call is untestable without DNA. This CDR3 has 15 amino acids. CDR1 is DFQATT and CDR2 is SNEGSKA in the germline V gene (reference sequence). CDR3 protein: CSAFSRQGWKNTIYF.

The rearrangement joins TRBV5-5 to TRBJ1-6. The CDR3 runs to 14 residues. The germline CDR1 and CDR2 sequences are SGHKS and YYEKEE (reference sequence). The chain's CDR3 is CASSSPRIDSPLHF.

The chain recombines TRBV3-1 with TRBJ2-6. Germline loops: CDR1 LGHDT, CDR2 YNNKEL (reference sequence). The CDR3 is 18 residues long. The CDR3 loop is CASSQERLFASGANVLTF.

The V call is TRBV2, the J call TRBJ1-2. This CDR3 region has 12 residues. Germline lookup yields CDR1 SNHLY and CDR2 FYNNEI. The CDR3 sequence: CASMPPNYGYTF.

This chain connects TRBV5-1 to TRBJ2-7; TCRdb reports TRBD1, a call that lacks DNA to check it against. The germline V gene has CDR1 SGHRS and CDR2 YFSETQ. The CDR3 loop spans 16 amino acids. The CDR3: CASSLVKALPEDEQYF.

The CDR3 reads CASSQQSYLEQYF. This sequence joins TRBV3-1 and TRBJ2-7. The CDR3 runs to 13 residues. Germline CDR1 reads LGHDT; CDR2 reads YNNKEL (reference sequence).